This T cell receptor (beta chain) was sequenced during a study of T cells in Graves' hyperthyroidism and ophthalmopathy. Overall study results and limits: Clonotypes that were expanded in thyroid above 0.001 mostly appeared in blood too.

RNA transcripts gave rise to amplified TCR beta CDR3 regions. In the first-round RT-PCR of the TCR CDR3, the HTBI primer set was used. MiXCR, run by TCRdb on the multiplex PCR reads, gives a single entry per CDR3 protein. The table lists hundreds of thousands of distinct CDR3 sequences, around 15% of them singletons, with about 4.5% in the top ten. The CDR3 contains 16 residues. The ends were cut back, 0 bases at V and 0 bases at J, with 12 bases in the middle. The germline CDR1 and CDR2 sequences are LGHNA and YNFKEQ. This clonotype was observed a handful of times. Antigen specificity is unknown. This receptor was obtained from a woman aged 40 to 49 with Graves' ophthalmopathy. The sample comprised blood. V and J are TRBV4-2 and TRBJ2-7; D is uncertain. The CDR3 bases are TGTGCCAGCAGCCAAGATGTGGTGGGCAACTCCTACGAGCAGTACTTC. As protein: CASSQDVVGNSYEQYF.